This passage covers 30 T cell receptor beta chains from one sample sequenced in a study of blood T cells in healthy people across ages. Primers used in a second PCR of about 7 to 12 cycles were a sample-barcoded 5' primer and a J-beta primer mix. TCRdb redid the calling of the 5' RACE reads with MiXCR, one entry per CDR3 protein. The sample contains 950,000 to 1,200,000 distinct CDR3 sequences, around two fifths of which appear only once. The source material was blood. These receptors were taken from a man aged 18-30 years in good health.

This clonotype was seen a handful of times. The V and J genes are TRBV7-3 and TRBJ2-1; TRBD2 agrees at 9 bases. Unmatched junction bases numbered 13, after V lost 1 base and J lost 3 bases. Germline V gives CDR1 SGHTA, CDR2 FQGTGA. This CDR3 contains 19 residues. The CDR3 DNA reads TGTGCCAGCAGCTTAATTAAAAGGGTAGCGGGGGCCCACTACAATGAGCAGTTCTTC. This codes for CASSLIKRVAGAHYNEQFF.

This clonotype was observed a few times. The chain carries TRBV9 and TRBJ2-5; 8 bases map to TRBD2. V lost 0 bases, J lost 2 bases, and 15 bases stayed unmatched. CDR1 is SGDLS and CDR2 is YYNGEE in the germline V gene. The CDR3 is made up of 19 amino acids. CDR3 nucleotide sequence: TGTGCCAGCAGCGTAGAGAAGAGTGGGAGCGGGGGACATCAAGAGACCCAGTACTTC. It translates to CASSVEKSGSGGHQETQYF.

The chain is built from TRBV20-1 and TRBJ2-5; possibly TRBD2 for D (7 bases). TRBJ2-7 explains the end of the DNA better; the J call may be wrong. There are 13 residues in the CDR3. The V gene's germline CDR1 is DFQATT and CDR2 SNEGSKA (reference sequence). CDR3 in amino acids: CSARGGTTNEQYF. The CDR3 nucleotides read TGCAGTGCGAGGGGGGGGACCACTAACGAGCAGTACTTC.

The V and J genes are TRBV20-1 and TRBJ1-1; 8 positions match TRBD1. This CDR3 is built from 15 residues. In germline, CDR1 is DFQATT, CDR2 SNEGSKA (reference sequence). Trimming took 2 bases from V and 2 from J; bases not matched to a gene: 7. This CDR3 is CSARKRTGPNTEAFF. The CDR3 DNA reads TGCAGTGCTAGAAAAAGGACAGGGCCCAACACTGAAGCTTTCTTT.

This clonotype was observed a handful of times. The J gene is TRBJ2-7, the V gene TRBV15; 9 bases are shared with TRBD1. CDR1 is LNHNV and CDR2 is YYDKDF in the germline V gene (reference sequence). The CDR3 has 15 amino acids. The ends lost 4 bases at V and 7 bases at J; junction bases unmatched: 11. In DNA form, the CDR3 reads TGTGCCACCAGCAAGGACAGGGGACTAAACAATGAGCAGTACTTC. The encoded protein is CATSKDRGLNNEQYF.

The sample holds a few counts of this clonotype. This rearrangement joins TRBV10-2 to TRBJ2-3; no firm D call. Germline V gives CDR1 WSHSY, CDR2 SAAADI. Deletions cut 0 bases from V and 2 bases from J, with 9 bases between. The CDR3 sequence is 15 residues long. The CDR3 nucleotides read TGCGCCAGCAGTGAGTCGACGGCCCACACAGATACGCAGTATTTT. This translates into CASSESTAHTDTQYF.

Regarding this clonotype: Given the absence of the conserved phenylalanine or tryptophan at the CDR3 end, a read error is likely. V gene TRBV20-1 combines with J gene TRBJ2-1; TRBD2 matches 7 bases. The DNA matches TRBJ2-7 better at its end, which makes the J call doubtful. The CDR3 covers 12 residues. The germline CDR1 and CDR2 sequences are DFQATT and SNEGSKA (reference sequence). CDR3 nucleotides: TGCAGTGCTAGCCCTACTAGCGCCGAGCAGTACTCC. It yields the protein CSASPTSAEQYS.

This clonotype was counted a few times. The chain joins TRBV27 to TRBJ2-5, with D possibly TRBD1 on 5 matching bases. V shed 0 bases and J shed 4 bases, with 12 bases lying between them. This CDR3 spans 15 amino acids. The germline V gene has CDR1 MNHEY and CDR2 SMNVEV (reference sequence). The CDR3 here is CASSLSGRARETQYF. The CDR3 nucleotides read TGTGCCAGCAGTTTATCGGGGCGAGCCAGAGAGACCCAGTACTTC.

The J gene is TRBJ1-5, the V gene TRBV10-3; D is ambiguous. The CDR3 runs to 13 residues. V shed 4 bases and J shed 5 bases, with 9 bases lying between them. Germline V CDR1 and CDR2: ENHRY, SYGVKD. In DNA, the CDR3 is TGTGCCATCAGTGTAGGGCAGGATCAGCCCCAGCATTTT. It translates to CAISVGQDQPQHF.

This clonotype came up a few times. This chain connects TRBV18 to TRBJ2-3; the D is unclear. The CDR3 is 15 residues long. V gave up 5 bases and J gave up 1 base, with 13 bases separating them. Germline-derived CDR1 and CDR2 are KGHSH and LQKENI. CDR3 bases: TGTGCCAGCTCAAAATTTGGCGGTGGCACAGATACGCAGTATTTT. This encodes CASSKFGGGTDTQYF.

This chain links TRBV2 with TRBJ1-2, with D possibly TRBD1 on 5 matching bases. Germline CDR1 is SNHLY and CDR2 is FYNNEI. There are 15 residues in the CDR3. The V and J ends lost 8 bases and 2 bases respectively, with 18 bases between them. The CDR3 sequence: CASWTLAGINYGYTF. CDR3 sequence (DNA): TGTGCCAGCTGGACCCTGGCAGGGATAAACTATGGCTACACCTTC. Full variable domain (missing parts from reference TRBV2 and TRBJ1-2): EPEVTQTPSHQVTQMGQEVILRCVPISNHLYFYWYRQILGQKVEFLVSFYNNEISEKSEIFDDQFSVERPDGSNFTLKIRSTKLEDSAMYFCASWTLAGINYGYTFGSGTRLTVV.

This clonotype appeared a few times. The CDR3 loop reads CASAVFSIGYTF. In DNA, the CDR3 is TGTGCCAGCGCGGTTTTTAGTATAGGCTACACCTTC. The gene calls are TRBV7-9 and TRBJ1-2; D gene uncertain. Trimming removed 8 bases at V and 8 bases at J, with 15 bases between. This CDR3 has 12 residues. CDR1 and CDR2 (germline): SEHNR, FQNEAQ (reference sequence).

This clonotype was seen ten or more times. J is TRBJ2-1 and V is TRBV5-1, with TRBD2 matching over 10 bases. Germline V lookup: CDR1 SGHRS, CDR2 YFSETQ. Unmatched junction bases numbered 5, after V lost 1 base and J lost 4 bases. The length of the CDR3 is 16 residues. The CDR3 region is CASSLISGGQYNEQFF. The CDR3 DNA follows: TGCGCCAGCAGCTTGATTAGCGGGGGGCAGTACAATGAGCAGTTCTTC.

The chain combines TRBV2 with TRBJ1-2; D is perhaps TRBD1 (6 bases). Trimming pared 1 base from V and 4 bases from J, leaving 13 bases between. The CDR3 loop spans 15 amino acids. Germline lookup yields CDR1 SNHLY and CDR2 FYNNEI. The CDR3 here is CASSEEQGLGYGYTF. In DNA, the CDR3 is TGTGCCAGCAGTGAAGAACAGGGTCTAGGCTATGGCTACACCTTC.

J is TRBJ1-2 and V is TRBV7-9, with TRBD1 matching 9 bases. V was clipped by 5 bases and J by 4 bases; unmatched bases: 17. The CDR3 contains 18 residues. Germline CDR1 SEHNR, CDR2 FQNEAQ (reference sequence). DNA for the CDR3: TGTGCCAGCAGCGAAGGGACAGGGCTCGATGTGCCATCCTATGGCTACACCTTC. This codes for CASSEGTGLDVPSYGYTF. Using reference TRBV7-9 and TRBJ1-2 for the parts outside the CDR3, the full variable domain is DTGVSQNPRHKITKRGQNVTFRCDPISEHNRLYWYRQTLGQGPEFLTYFQNEAQLEKSRLLSDRFSAERPKGSFSTLEIQRTEQGDSAMYLCASSEGTGLDVPSYGYTFGSGTRLTVV.

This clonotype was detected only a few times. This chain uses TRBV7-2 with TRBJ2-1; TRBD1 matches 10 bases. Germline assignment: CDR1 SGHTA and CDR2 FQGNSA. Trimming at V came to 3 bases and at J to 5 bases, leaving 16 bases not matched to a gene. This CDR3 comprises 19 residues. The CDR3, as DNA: TGTGCCAGCAGCTTCCCCCAAGGCAGCGGGACAGGGGAAAACAATGAGCAGTTCTTC. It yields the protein CASSFPQGSGTGENNEQFF.

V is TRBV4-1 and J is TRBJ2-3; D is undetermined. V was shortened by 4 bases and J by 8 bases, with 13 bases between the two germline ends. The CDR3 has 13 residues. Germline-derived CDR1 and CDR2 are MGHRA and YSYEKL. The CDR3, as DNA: TGCGCCAGCAGCCTCTCAGAACCGGGTACGCAGTATTTT. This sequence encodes CASSLSEPGTQYF.

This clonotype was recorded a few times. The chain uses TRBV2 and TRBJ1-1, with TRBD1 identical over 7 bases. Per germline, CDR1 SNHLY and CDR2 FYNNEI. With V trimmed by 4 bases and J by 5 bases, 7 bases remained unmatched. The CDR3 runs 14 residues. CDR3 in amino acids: CASSGRQGGTEAFF. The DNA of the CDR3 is TGTGCCAGCAGTGGAAGACAGGGAGGGACTGAAGCTTTCTTT. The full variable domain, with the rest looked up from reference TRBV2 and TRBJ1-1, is EPEVTQTPSHQVTQMGQEVILRCVPISNHLYFYWYRQILGQKVEFLVSFYNNEISEKSEIFDDQFSVERPDGSNFTLKIRSTKLEDSAMYFCASSGRQGGTEAFFGQGTRLTVV.

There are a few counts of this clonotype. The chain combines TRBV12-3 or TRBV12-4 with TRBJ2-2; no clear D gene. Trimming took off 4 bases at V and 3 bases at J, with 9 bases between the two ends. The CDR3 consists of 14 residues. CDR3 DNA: TGTGCCAGCAGTTGGGCGATTTACACCGGGGAGCTGTTTTTT. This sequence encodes CASSWAIYTGELFF.

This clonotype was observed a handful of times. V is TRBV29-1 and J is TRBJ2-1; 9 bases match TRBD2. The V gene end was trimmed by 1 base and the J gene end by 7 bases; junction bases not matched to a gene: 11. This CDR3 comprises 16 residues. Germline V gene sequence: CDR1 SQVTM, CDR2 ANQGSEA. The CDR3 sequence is CSVEGTGGGAANEQFF. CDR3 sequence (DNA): TGCAGCGTTGAAGGGACCGGCGGGGGGGCCGCGAATGAGCAGTTCTTC.

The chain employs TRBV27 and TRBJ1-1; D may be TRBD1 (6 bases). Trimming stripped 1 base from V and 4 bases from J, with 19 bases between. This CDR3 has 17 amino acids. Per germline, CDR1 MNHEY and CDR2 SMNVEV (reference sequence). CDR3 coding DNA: TGTGCCAGCAGTTTATATGGCAGGGGCCCCGTGGGCACTGAAGCTTTCTTT. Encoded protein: CASSLYGRGPVGTEAFF.

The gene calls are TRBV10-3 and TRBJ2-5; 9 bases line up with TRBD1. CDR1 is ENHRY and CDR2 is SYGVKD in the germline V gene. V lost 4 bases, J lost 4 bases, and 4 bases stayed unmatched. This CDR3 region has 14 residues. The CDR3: CAISGTGVRETQYF. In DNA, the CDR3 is TGTGCCATCAGTGGGACAGGGGTACGAGAGACCCAGTACTTC.

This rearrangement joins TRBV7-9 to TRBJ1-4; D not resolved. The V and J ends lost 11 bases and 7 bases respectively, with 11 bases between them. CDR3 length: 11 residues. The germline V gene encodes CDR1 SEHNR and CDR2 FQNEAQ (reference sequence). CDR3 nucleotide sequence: TGTGCCGGTGGCCAGTCTGAAAAACTGTTTTTT. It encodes CAGGQSEKLFF.

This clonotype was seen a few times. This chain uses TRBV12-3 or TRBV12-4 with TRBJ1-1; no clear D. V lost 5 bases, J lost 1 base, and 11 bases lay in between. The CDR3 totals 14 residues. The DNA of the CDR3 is TGTGCCAGCAGTGCAGGTTCTAGGAACACTGAAGCTTTCTTT. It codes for CASSAGSRNTEAFF.

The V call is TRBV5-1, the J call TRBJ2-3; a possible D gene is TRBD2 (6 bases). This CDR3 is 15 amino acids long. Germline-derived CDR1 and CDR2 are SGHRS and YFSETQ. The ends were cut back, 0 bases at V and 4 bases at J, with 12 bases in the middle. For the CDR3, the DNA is TGCGCCAGCAGCTTGGGGGACGGAGGGTCAGATACGCAGTATTTT. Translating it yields CASSLGDGGSDTQYF.

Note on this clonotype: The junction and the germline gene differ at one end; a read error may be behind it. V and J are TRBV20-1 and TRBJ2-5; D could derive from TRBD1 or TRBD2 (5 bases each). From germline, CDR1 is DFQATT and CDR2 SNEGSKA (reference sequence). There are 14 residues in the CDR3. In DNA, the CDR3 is TGCAGTGTCCTCCGGGACGGATATTCGGAGACCCGGTACTTC. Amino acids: CSVLRDGYSETRYF.

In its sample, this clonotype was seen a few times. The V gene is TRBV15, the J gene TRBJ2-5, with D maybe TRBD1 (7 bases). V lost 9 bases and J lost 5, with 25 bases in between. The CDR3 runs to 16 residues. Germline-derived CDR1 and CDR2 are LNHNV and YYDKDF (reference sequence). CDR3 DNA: TGTGCCACGCGGGGCTCGACAGGGACGTTTTTGGAGACCCAGTACTTC. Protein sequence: CATRGSTGTFLETQYF. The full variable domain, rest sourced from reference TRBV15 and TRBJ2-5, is DAMVIQNPRYQVTQFGKPVTLSCSQTLNHNVMYWYQQKSSQAPKLLFHYYDKDFNNEADTPDNFQSRRPNTSFCFLDIRSPGLGDTAMYLCATRGSTGTFLETQYFGPGTRLLVL.

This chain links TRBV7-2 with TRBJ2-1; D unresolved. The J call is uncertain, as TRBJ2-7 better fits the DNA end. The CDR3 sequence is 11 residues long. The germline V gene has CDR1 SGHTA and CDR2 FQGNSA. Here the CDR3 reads CASRSFNEQYF. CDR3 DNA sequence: TGTGCCAGCAGGTCCTTTAATGAGCAGTACTTC.

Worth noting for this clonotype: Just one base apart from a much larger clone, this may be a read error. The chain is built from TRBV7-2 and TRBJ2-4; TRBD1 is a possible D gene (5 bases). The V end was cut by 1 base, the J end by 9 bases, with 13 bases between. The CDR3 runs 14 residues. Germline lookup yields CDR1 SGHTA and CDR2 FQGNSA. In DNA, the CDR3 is TGTGCCAGCAGCTTAGGGGGCAGTAGCAGCATTCAGTACTTC. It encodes CASSLGGSSSIQYF.

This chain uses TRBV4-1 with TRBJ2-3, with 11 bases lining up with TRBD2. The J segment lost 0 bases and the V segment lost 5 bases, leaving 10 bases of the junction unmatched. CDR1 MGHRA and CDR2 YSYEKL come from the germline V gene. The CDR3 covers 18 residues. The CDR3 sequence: CASSYTSGGTPSTDTQYF. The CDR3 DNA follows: TGCGCCAGCAGCTATACTAGCGGGGGAACCCCTAGCACAGATACGCAGTATTTT.